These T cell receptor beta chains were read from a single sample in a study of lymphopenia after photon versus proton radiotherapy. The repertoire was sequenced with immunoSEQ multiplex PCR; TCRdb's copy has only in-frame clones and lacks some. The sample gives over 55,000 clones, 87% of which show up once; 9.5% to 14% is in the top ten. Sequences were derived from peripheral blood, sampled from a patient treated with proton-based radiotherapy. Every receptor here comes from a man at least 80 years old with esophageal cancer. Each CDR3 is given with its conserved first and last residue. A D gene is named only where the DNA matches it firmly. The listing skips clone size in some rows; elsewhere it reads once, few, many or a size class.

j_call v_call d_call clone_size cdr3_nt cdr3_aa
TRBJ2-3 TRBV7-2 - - TGTGCCAGCAGCTTAATCGGGACGGCCGCGGCGGTTTTT CASSLIGTAAAVF
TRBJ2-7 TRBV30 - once TGTGCCTGGACCGCCCCCCCCGGGTACGAGCAGTACTTC CAWTAPPGYEQYF
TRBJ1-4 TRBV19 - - TGTGCCAGTAGTATTCTTGGCGAAAAACTGTTTTTT CASSILGEKLFF
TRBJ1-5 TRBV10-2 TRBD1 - TGCGCCAGCGAAACAGGGGGGCAGCCCCAGCATTTT CASETGGQPQHF
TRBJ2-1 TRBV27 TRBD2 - TGTGCCAGCAGATGGACTAGCGCCCATCAGCGCTCCCCCCGATGGTTACAGTTCTTC CASRWTSAHQRSPRWLQFF
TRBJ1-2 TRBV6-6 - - TGTGCCAGCGGTGCCCCCGACCCTAGGGGCTACACCTTC CASGAPDPRGYTF
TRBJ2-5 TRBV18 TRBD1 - TGTGCCAGCTCCCCCGGGACAGGGGGACGAGAGACCCAGTACTTC CASSPGTGGRETQYF
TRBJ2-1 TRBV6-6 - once TGTGCCAGCAGTCTAGGGGTTGAGCAGTTCTTC CASSLGVEQFF
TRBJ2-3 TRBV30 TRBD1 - TGTGCCTGGAGTATGGGGACAGGGATTATGACAGATACGCAGTATTTT CAWSMGTGIMTDTQYF
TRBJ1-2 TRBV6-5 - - TGTGCCACCTCAGAGGGATGGTCTTCGGGGGGCTACACCTTC CATSEGWSSGGYTF
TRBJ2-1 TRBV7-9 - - TGTGCCAGCAGCCCCTTCGGGGGATTGATTCACTACAATGAGCAGTTCTTC CASSPFGGLIHYNEQFF
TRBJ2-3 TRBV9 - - TGTGCCAGCACCGACAGCACAGATACGCAGTATTTT CASTDSTDTQYF
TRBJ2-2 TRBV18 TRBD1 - TGTGCCAGCTCAGAGACAGGGGCTAACACCGGGGAGCTGTTTTTT CASSETGANTGELFF
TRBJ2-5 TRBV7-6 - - TGTGCCAGCAGCTTAGCTTCCCCCGTCCAGGAGACCCAGTACTTC CASSLASPVQETQYF
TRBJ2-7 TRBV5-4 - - TGTGCCAGCAGCCCTGGGGGCCACTCTAGCGAGCAGTACTTC CASSPGGHSSEQYF
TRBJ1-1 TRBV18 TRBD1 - TGTGCCAGCTCACCTGGACAGGTAGACACTGAAGCTTTCTTT CASSPGQVDTEAFF
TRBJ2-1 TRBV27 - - TGTGCCAGCAGTTTATCCCCCCTGCGACAGGTCTACAATGAGCAGTTCTTC CASSLSPLRQVYNEQFF
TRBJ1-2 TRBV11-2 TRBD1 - TGTGCCAGCAGCTTAGAAAGGGACAGGGAGGTCTATGGCTACACCTTC CASSLERDREVYGYTF
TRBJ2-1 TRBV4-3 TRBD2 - TGCGCCAGCAGCCAAGATTGGCTAGCGGGTCTTTCCTTAAACAATGAGCAGTTCTTC CASSQDWLAGLSLNNEQFF
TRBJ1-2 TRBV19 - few TGTGCCAGTAGTCCCCAACTGAACTATGGCTACACCTTC CASSPQLNYGYTF
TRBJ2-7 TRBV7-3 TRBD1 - TGTGCCAGCAGCATAACGGGACAGGGGATCCACGAGCAGTACTTC CASSITGQGIHEQYF
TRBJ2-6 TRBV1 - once TGCACCAGCAGCCCGTTCGCCGAGGGCAGGGGTTGGCGTAACTCTGGGGCCAACGTCCTGACTTTC CTSSPFAEGRGWRNSGANVLTF
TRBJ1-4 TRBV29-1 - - TGCAGCGTGACCAAAGGTGCAACTAATGAAAAACTGTTTTTT CSVTKGATNEKLFF
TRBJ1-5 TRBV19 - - TGTGCCAGTAGTACCCGGACAGCCCTTGATCAGCCCCAGCATTTT CASSTRTALDQPQHF
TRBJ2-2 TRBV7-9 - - TGTGCCAGCAGCCCCGGGGTTAGCCTGAACACCGGGGAGCTGTTTTTT CASSPGVSLNTGELFF
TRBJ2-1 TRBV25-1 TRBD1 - TGTGCCAGCACCGCTACGGACAGGGGAGGCAATGAGCAGTTCTTC CASTATDRGGNEQFF
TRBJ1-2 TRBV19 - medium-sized TGTGCCAGTAGTAGCGTCGGGGCCCTGGTGCACGGCTACACCTTC CASSSVGALVHGYTF
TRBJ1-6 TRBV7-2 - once TGTGCCAGCAGCTTAGAAGCAGGGCCCGCTGGTTCACCCCTCCACTTT CASSLEAGPAGSPLHF
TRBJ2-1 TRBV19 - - TGTGCCAGTAGTACAGCAACTCCAGGGAATGAGCAGTTCTTC CASSTATPGNEQFF